This T cell receptor beta chain came from a study of blood T cell repertoires in COVID-19. At the level of the study: Material from acute and convalescent COVID-19 was sourced from the United States, Italy and Spain.

Deletions cut 4 bases from V and 5 bases from J, with 12 bases between. The germline CDR1 and CDR2 sequences are KGHSY and FQNENV. This CDR3 is built from 15 residues. Authors' data handling: Amplification from reference gene primers served as the basis for estimated nucleated cell counts. Libraries were prepared by immunoSEQ multiplex PCR; TCRdb keeps only in-frame clonotypes and omits some of them. V and J calls and clone size are those listed in that table; D and trimming were worked out from the DNA. The sample has about 390,000 clones, more than 70% seen once. It was during active infection that Seattle patients were enrolled and then longitudinally followed.

What was sequenced was peripheral blood. The clonotype was recovered from a woman aged 55-75 years with COVID-19, enrolled during active disease. The gene calls are TRBV16 and TRBJ1-6, with unresolved D. The CDR3 reads CASSRRGGNNSPLHF. CDR3 sequence (DNA): TGTGCCAGCAGCCGACGGGGAGGCAATAATTCACCCCTCCACTTT.